These 7 T cell receptor beta chains came from one sample sequenced in a study of CD8 T cells in Susac syndrome. Reverse transcription of about 0.5 to 1 ug RNA used random hexamers. MiXCR, run by TCRdb on the immunoSEQ multiplex PCR reads, gives a single entry per CDR3 protein. The sample records approximately 140,000 distinct CDR3 sequences, 95% being singletons. The sequenced sample was CD4+ T cells from PBMCs. The receptors shown here come from a human donor with multiple sclerosis.

The gene calls are TRBV27 and TRBJ2-3; D remains unclear. The CDR3 extends over 15 amino acids. Germline loops: CDR1 MNHEY, CDR2 SMNVEV (reference sequence). Between the trimmed V and J ends, which lost 6 bases and 1 base, there was a span of 14 bases. CDR3 in amino acids: CASSLSGDGTDTQYF. In DNA form, the CDR3 reads TGTGCCAGCAGCCTCTCCGGAGACGGCACAGATACGCAGTATTTT.

The chain's CDR3 is CASSRAGTGGHEQYF. The CDR3 region has the DNA TGCGCCAGCAGCCGAGCCGGGACAGGGGGACACGAGCAGTACTTC. V gene TRBV4-3 combines with J gene TRBJ2-7; TRBD1 aligns across 11 bases. Germline V CDR1 and CDR2: LGHNA, YSLEER. The CDR3 contains 15 residues. Germline trimming cut 4 bases from V and 5 bases from J; bases unmatched to any gene: 7.

The chain recombines TRBV5-6 with TRBJ2-5; no definite D call. The CDR3 covers 13 residues. CDR1 and CDR2 (germline): SGHDT, YYEEEE. V lost 1 base to trimming and J lost 3 bases, with 7 bases between them. The CDR3, as DNA: TGTGCCAGCAGCTTGTTGTCTAAAGAGACCCAGTACTTC. Translated, it gives CASSLLSKETQYF.

The chain employs TRBV27 and TRBJ2-7; 7 bases are a match to TRBD1. The CDR3 sequence is 13 residues long. The J segment lost 3 bases and the V segment lost 5 bases, leaving 4 bases of the junction unmatched. Germline V gives CDR1 MNHEY, CDR2 SMNVEV (reference sequence). DNA of the CDR3: TGTGCCAGCAGTGCGGACAGGAGCTACGAGCAGTACTTC. Translating it yields CASSADRSYEQYF.

The rearrangement joins TRBV7-2 to TRBJ2-2; either TRBD1 or TRBD2 may fit D (6 bases each). Germline CDR1 reads SGHTA; CDR2 reads FQGNSA. CDR3 length equals 16 residues. Trimming cost V 1 base and J 6 bases, with 15 bases left between them. The CDR3, as DNA: TGTGCCAGCAGCTTAGGGCTAAGGGGGGCTTCCGGGGAGCTGTTTTTT. Translated: CASSLGLRGASGELFF.

This chain connects TRBV6-6 to TRBJ2-7, with 7 positions matching TRBD2. From germline, CDR1 is MNHNY and CDR2 SVGAGI (reference sequence). V lost 2 bases, J lost 2 bases, and 9 bases stayed unmatched. This CDR3 spans 16 amino acids. The CDR3 DNA is TGTGCCAGCAGTTACCGACAATCGGGGGGAACCTACGAGCAGTACTTC. Its translation is CASSYRQSGGTYEQYF.

This clonotype appeared once. The chain links TRBV6-1 to TRBJ2-1, with 9 bases identical to TRBD2. This CDR3 is 14 amino acids long. V was clipped by 7 bases and J by 8 bases; unmatched bases: 9. Germline CDR1 is MNHNS and CDR2 is SASEGT. The CDR3 coding sequence is TGTGCCAGCATCCTGGCGGGAGGGCTGGATGAGCAGTTCTTC. The encoded protein is CASILAGGLDEQFF.